Shown below are 21 T cell receptor beta chains from a single sample sequenced in a study of blood T cell repertoires in COVID-19. Produced via immunoSEQ multiplex PCR; TCRdb's table is partial and in-frame only. The data hold about 150,000 clones, with about 88% observed a single time. The source material was peripheral blood. The receptors derive from a human donor in a cohort sampled during active COVID-19.

In its sample, this clone was seen once. The chain employs TRBV21-1 and TRBJ2-7; TRBD2, the D gene given by the table, was not confirmed from the DNA. TRBV21-1 is flagged as a pseudogene. There are 16 residues in the CDR3. The CDR3 loop is CATKDSSGSPPYEQYF. The CDR3 coding sequence is TGTGCCACCAAGGATTCTAGCGGGAGTCCCCCCTACGAGCAGTACTTC.

This chain links TRBV5-1 with TRBJ2-7, with no clear D. V was pared by 0 bases and J by 12 bases, with 10 bases between. CDR3 size: 11 residues. Germline-derived CDR1 and CDR2 are SGHRS and YFSETQ. The CDR3 loop is CASSLGHGVYF. CDR3 nucleotides: TGCGCCAGCAGCTTGGGACACGGCGTGTACTTC.

Here the CDR3 reads CASSHSPRLRSGANVLTF. In DNA, the CDR3 is TGTGCCAGCAGCCACTCCCCCAGGTTACGCTCTGGGGCCAACGTCCTGACTTTC. V usage is TRBV6-2 or TRBV6-3 and J usage is TRBJ2-6; D unresolved. This CDR3 comprises 18 residues. Trimming left V 6 bases short and J 0 bases short, with 18 bases between. The germline V gene encodes CDR1 MNHEY and CDR2 SVGEGT.

The chain joins TRBV2 to TRBJ1-1, with D unclear. The V end was cut by 9 bases, the J end by 0 bases, with 11 bases between. This CDR3 region has 13 residues. From germline, CDR1 is SNHLY and CDR2 FYNNEI. CDR3 loop: CASESAMNTEAFF. The CDR3 DNA sequence: TGTGCCAGTGAATCAGCGATGAACACTGAAGCTTTCTTT.

The rearrangement joins TRBV28 to TRBJ2-7, with 9 bases identical to TRBD1. Losses at the gene ends were 6 bases for V and 4 bases for J; bases not matched to a gene: 4. CDR1 MDHEN and CDR2 SYDVKM come from the germline V gene. CDR3 length equals 13 residues. CDR3 sequence reads: CASRDRGAYEQYF. CDR3 DNA: TGTGCCAGCAGGGACAGGGGCGCTTACGAGCAGTACTTC.

This rearrangement joins TRBV5-1 to TRBJ1-1; possible D gene TRBD1, 5 bases. Germline CDR1 SGHRS, CDR2 YFSETQ. The CDR3 runs 14 residues. Between the trimmed V and J ends, which lost 1 base and 1 base, there was a span of 8 bases. CDR3 DNA: TGCGCCAGCAGCTTGCAGGGCCCGAACACTGAAGCTTTCTTT. Its translation: CASSLQGPNTEAFF.

The chain is built from TRBV15 and TRBJ2-3, with 12 bases matching TRBD2. CDR3 size: 18 residues. Germline CDR1 reads LNHNV; CDR2 reads YYDKDF (reference sequence). Germline trimming cut 0 bases from V and 1 base from J; bases unmatched to any gene: 5. The CDR3 sequence: CATSRELAGGRGTDTQYF. The CDR3 DNA follows: TGTGCCACCAGCAGAGAACTAGCGGGAGGTCGGGGCACAGATACGCAGTATTTT.

In its sample, this clone was seen a few times. The chain has TRBV2 and TRBJ1-5, with D hard to call. The CDR3 sequence is 13 residues long. Per germline, CDR1 SNHLY and CDR2 FYNNEI. With 6 bases removed from V and 0 bases from J, the gap between germline ends came to 6 bases. CDR3 loop: CASSRDSNQPQHF. In DNA form, the CDR3 reads TGTGCCAGCAGCCGCGATAGCAATCAGCCCCAGCATTTT.

The rearrangement joins TRBV3-1 (or the pseudogene TRBV3-2) to TRBJ1-5, with TRBD1 matching over 9 bases. The CDR3 spans 16 residues. CDR1 and CDR2 (germline): LGHDT, YNNKEL (reference sequence). V lost 0 bases to trimming and J lost 6 bases; unmatched junction nucleotides: 6. CDR3 bases: TGTGCCAGCAGCCAAGATGGGACAGGGTACGGTCAGCCCCAGCATTTT. Its translation is CASSQDGTGYGQPQHF.

The DNA of the CDR3 is TGTGCCAGCAGCTCTGACAGGGCGGCCCACAATGAGCAGTTCTTC. Its translation is CASSSDRAAHNEQFF. The V and J genes are TRBV5-4 and TRBJ2-1; 7 bases are a match to TRBD1. Germline CDR1 is SGHNT and CDR2 is YYREEE (reference sequence). This CDR3 has 15 residues. Losses at the gene ends were 3 bases for V and 5 bases for J; bases not matched to a gene: 8.

This sequence joins TRBV6-6 and TRBJ2-1; tentative D call: TRBD2 (7 bases). V was trimmed by 6 bases and J by 4 bases, leaving 16 bases between them. From germline, CDR1 is MNHNY and CDR2 SVGAGI (reference sequence). CDR3 length equals 15 residues. CDR3 sequence (DNA): TGTGCCAGCAGCGACCGGGGGGCTGGTTACAATGAGCAGTTCTTC. It is translated as CASSDRGAGYNEQFF.

This rearrangement joins TRBV29-1 to TRBJ2-7; unclear D gene. The CDR3 spans 13 residues. With 1 base removed from V and 2 bases from J, the gap between germline ends came to 9 bases. Germline loops: CDR1 SQVTM, CDR2 ANQGSEA. CDR3 DNA: TGCAGCGTTGAAGGCAGTGCCACCTACGAGCAGTACTTC. Its translation: CSVEGSATYEQYF.

This clone was counted ten times or more. The chain combines TRBV7-3 with TRBJ1-2, with 9 bases aligning to TRBD1. The J segment lost 2 bases and the V segment lost 2 bases, leaving 0 bases of the junction unmatched. Per the germline V gene, CDR1 is SGHTA and CDR2 is FQGTGA. The CDR3 is 14 residues long. The CDR3 region is CASSLGQGNYGYTF. The CDR3 DNA reads as TGTGCCAGCAGCTTAGGACAGGGGAACTATGGCTACACCTTC.

This chain connects TRBV5-1 to TRBJ1-3; no firm D call. Trimming shortened V by 0 bases and J by 0 bases, and 7 bases separated the two germline ends. Germline loops: CDR1 SGHRS, CDR2 YFSETQ. The CDR3 consists of 15 residues. The DNA of the CDR3 is TGCGCCAGCAGCTTGGTGGGCGCCTCTGGAAACACCATATATTTT. Protein sequence: CASSLVGASGNTIYF.

The chain combines TRBV3-1 (or the pseudogene TRBV3-2) with TRBJ1-1; D call uncertain. Germline V CDR1 and CDR2: LGHDT, YNNKEL (reference sequence). Between the trimmed V and J ends, which lost 2 bases and 0 bases, there was a span of 4 bases. The CDR3 runs to 13 residues. CDR3 residues: CASSQLVNTEAFF. CDR3 nucleotides: TGTGCCAGCAGCCAATTAGTGAACACTGAAGCTTTCTTT.

This chain joins TRBV6-5 and TRBJ2-1; D gene unclear. There are 12 residues in the CDR3. CDR1 and CDR2 from the germline V gene are MNHEY and SVGAGI. Trimming stripped 1 base from V and 6 bases from J, with 4 bases between. CDR3: CASSYYGNEQFF. CDR3 coding DNA: TGTGCCAGCAGTTACTACGGCAATGAGCAGTTCTTC.

V and J are TRBV9 and TRBJ1-4; 12 bases agree with TRBD1. This CDR3 contains 18 residues. The germline CDR1 and CDR2 sequences are SGDLS and YYNGEE. Trimming removed 2 bases from V and 2 bases from J; junction bases left unmatched: 7. Here the CDR3 DNA reads TGTGCCAGCAGCGTGGACCCGGGACAGGGGGCGACTAATGAAAAACTGTTTTTT. Amino acids: CASSVDPGQGATNEKLFF. Using reference TRBV9 and TRBJ1-4 for the parts outside the CDR3, the full variable domain is DSGVTQTPKHLITATGQRVTLRCSPRSGDLSVYWYQQSLDQGLQFLIQYYNGEERAKGNILERFSAQQFPDLHSELNLSSLELGDSALYFCASSVDPGQGATNEKLFFGSGTQLSVL.

This chain connects TRBV4-2 to TRBJ1-1; D remains unclear. This CDR3 spans 16 amino acids. Germline CDR1 is LGHNA and CDR2 is YNFKEQ. Trimming took off 4 bases at V and 5 bases at J, with 20 bases between the two ends. The CDR3 DNA reads as TGTGCCAGCAGCCCCCACGCCGGGGAGGATGGGACTGAAGCTTTCTTT. This sequence encodes CASSPHAGEDGTEAFF.

The gene calls are TRBV5-1 and TRBJ2-4, with TRBD2 matching over 10 bases. Germline V lookup: CDR1 SGHRS, CDR2 YFSETQ. Trimming at V came to 3 bases and at J to 7 bases, leaving 13 bases not matched to a gene. The CDR3 runs 17 residues. DNA for the CDR3: TGCGCCAGCAGCTCCGAGCCCCAGCGGGGGGGCCGGAACATTCAGTACTTC. This translates into CASSSEPQRGGRNIQYF.

The chain recombines TRBV9 with TRBJ2-1; 11 bases match TRBD2. Losses at the gene ends were 1 base for V and 3 bases for J; bases not matched to a gene: 9. The CDR3 contains 18 residues. Per germline, CDR1 SGDLS and CDR2 YYNGEE. The CDR3 is CASSVLAGGGAGYNEQFF. In DNA form, the CDR3 reads TGTGCCAGCAGCGTACTAGCGGGAGGAGGGGCTGGCTACAATGAGCAGTTCTTC.

The gene calls are TRBV2 and TRBJ2-3; D possibly corresponds to TRBD1 (6 bases). V was clipped by 6 bases and J by 3 bases, with 19 bases between them. Germline lookup yields CDR1 SNHLY and CDR2 FYNNEI. The CDR3 has 16 amino acids. CDR3: CASSYLQGSITDTQYF. The DNA of the CDR3 is TGTGCCAGCAGCTACCTACAGGGTTCTATTACAGATACGCAGTATTTT.